The rows below give T cell receptor beta chains drawn from one sample of a study of cytomegalovirus exposure and HLA in healthy donors. Data came from immunoSEQ multiplex PCR; TCRdb stores just in-frame clones and leaves some out. The repertoire holds roughly 140,000 clones, with 64% as singletons. Sequencing was carried out using PBMCs. These receptors all come from a woman between 25 and 40 years old in good health and CMV-seropositive. CDR3s include the opening cysteine and the closing phenylalanine or tryptophan. D genes are given only for firm matches. Clone size is given for some rows only: seen once, a few or many times, or a class if the clone is expanded.

CDR3aa: CSVPGQGAEQYF
CDR3nt: TGCAGCGTTCCGGGACAGGGGGCCGAGCAGTACTTC
v_gene: TRBV29-1
d_gene: TRBD1
abundance: few
j_gene: TRBJ2-7

CDR3aa: CASSPRYGEPQHF
CDR3nt: TGCGCCAGCAGCCCGAGATACGGGGAGCCCCAGCATTTT
v_gene: TRBV5-1
d_gene: -
abundance: -
j_gene: TRBJ1-5

CDR3aa: CASSFSFSETQYF
CDR3nt: TGTGCCAGCAGCTTCTCGTTTTCGGAGACCCAGTACTTC
v_gene: TRBV7-2
d_gene: -
abundance: once
j_gene: TRBJ2-5

CDR3aa: CASSIGRTSSYEQYF
CDR3nt: TGTGCCAGTAGTATAGGTCGGACTAGTTCCTACGAGCAGTACTTC
v_gene: TRBV19
d_gene: TRBD2
abundance: once
j_gene: TRBJ2-7

CDR3aa: CASSSRWGTGGYTF
CDR3nt: TGTGCCAGCAGCAGCCGTTGGGGAACAGGGGGCTACACCTTC
v_gene: TRBV5-4
d_gene: -
abundance: -
j_gene: TRBJ1-2

CDR3aa: CASSPGDSTEAFF
CDR3nt: TGTGCCAGCTCCCCCGGGGACAGCACTGAAGCTTTCTTT
v_gene: TRBV18
d_gene: TRBD1
abundance: -
j_gene: TRBJ1-1

CDR3aa: CASSYFGVETQYF
CDR3nt: TGTGCCAGCAGTTACTTTGGAGTAGAGACCCAGTACTTC
v_gene: TRBV6-5
d_gene: -
abundance: -
j_gene: TRBJ2-5

CDR3aa: CASSQVWGRGKNIQYF
CDR3nt: TGCGCCAGCAGCCAAGTATGGGGAAGAGGGAAAAACATTCAGTACTTC
v_gene: TRBV4-1
d_gene: -
abundance: -
j_gene: TRBJ2-4

CDR3aa: CASSANRGTLYGYTF
CDR3nt: TGTGCCAGCAGTGCAAACAGGGGTACCCTCTATGGCTACACCTTC
v_gene: TRBV27
d_gene: TRBD1
abundance: -
j_gene: TRBJ1-2

CDR3aa: CSAGFRLGYTF
CDR3nt: TGCAGTGCCGGATTCCGACTTGGCTACACCTTC
v_gene: TRBV20-1
d_gene: -
abundance: once
j_gene: TRBJ1-2

CDR3aa: CASSALAGGGTDTQYF
CDR3nt: TGCGCCAGCAGCGCCCTAGCGGGAGGGGGTACAGATACGCAGTATTTT
v_gene: TRBV5-1
d_gene: TRBD2
abundance: -
j_gene: TRBJ2-3

CDR3aa: CASSLSLAVGEQFF
CDR3nt: TGTGCCAGCAGCTTGAGTCTAGCCGTTGGTGAGCAGTTCTTC
v_gene: TRBV5-6
d_gene: -
abundance: once
j_gene: TRBJ2-1

CDR3aa: CASTGSYEQYF
CDR3nt: TGCGCCAGCACAGGGTCCTACGAGCAGTACTTC
v_gene: TRBV10-2
d_gene: -
abundance: once
j_gene: TRBJ2-7

CDR3aa: CASSLTGIHYEQYF
CDR3nt: TGTGCCAGCAGCTTAACGGGAATCCACTACGAGCAGTACTTC
v_gene: TRBV13
d_gene: -
abundance: -
j_gene: TRBJ2-7

CDR3aa: CASSRGDNYGYTF
CDR3nt: TGTGCCAGCAGTCGGGGGGATAACTATGGCTACACCTTC
v_gene: TRBV28
d_gene: -
abundance: -
j_gene: TRBJ1-2

CDR3aa: CASSYLDYEQYF
CDR3nt: TGTGCCAGCAGTTACTTAGACTACGAGCAGTACTTC
v_gene: TRBV6-6
d_gene: -
abundance: once
j_gene: TRBJ2-7

CDR3aa: CASSFQGAETQYF
CDR3nt: TGCGCCAGCAGCTTTCAGGGGGCAGAGACCCAGTACTTC
v_gene: TRBV5-1
d_gene: TRBD1
abundance: -
j_gene: TRBJ2-5

CDR3aa: CASSPGGQGGYTF
CDR3nt: TGTGCCAGCAGTCCGGGGGGCCAAGGCGGCTACACCTTC
v_gene: TRBV6-6
d_gene: -
abundance: -
j_gene: TRBJ1-2

CDR3aa: CASSPAGDVTDTQYF
CDR3nt: TGTGCCAGCTCACCGGCAGGGGACGTCACAGATACGCAGTATTTT
v_gene: TRBV18
d_gene: -
abundance: few
j_gene: TRBJ2-3

CDR3aa: CASSLKGLSYNEQFF
CDR3nt: TGTGCCAGCAGTTTGAAGGGACTTTCCTACAATGAGCAGTTCTTC
v_gene: TRBV27
d_gene: -
abundance: -
j_gene: TRBJ2-1

CDR3aa: CASSLTGSGYEQYF
CDR3nt: TGTGCCAGCAGTTTAACAGGGTCAGGGTACGAGCAGTACTTC
v_gene: TRBV28
d_gene: -
abundance: few
j_gene: TRBJ2-7

CDR3aa: CASSLIAGGNGYTF
CDR3nt: TGTGCCAGCAGCTTGATTGCAGGGGGAAATGGCTACACCTTC
v_gene: TRBV5-4
d_gene: TRBD1
abundance: -
j_gene: TRBJ1-2

CDR3aa: CSVDDLELAGNRRSQYF
CDR3nt: TGCAGCGTTGATGACCTAGAACTAGCGGGGAACCGGAGATCGCAGTATTTT
v_gene: TRBV29-1
d_gene: TRBD2
abundance: few
j_gene: TRBJ2-3

CDR3aa: CASSPLYGYTF
CDR3nt: TGTGCCAGCAGCCCCCTCTATGGCTACACCTTC
v_gene: TRBV6-6
d_gene: -
abundance: -
j_gene: TRBJ1-2

CDR3aa: CASSLQQGGFSEQFF
CDR3nt: TGTGCCAGCAGCTTGCAACAGGGAGGGTTTTCTGAGCAGTTCTTC
v_gene: TRBV7-9
d_gene: -
abundance: few
j_gene: TRBJ2-1

CDR3aa: CASSSPGRGVGNTEAFF
CDR3nt: TGTGCCAGCAGTTCCCCGGGCAGGGGGGTTGGGAACACTGAAGCTTTCTTT
v_gene: TRBV5-4
d_gene: TRBD1
abundance: few
j_gene: TRBJ1-1

CDR3aa: CASSLRQGAYEQYF
CDR3nt: TGCGCCAGCAGCTTAAGACAGGGGGCCTACGAGCAGTACTTC
v_gene: TRBV5-1
d_gene: TRBD1
abundance: -
j_gene: TRBJ2-7

CDR3aa: CTSSQDEPVLDYEQYF
CDR3nt: TGCACCAGCAGCCAAGATGAGCCCGTACTAGACTACGAGCAGTACTTC
v_gene: TRBV1
d_gene: -
abundance: -
j_gene: TRBJ2-7

CDR3aa: CASSGFGGANVLTF
CDR3nt: TGTGCCAGCAGCGGGTTCGGTGGGGCCAACGTCCTGACTTTC
v_gene: TRBV27
d_gene: -
abundance: -
j_gene: TRBJ2-6

CDR3aa: CASSLAGGGELFF
CDR3nt: TGTGCCAGCAGCTTAGCGGGAGGAGGGGAGCTGTTTTTT
v_gene: TRBV7-2
d_gene: -
abundance: -
j_gene: TRBJ2-2

CDR3aa: CASSQDLSVSLADTQYF
CDR3nt: TGCGCCAGCAGCCAAGATCTTTCGGTATCCCTGGCAGATACGCAGTATTTT
v_gene: TRBV4-1
d_gene: -
abundance: -
j_gene: TRBJ2-3

CDR3aa: CASSSVGRTGNTIYF
CDR3nt: TGTGCCAGCAGTTCGGTGGGGAGAACTGGAAACACCATATATTTT
v_gene: TRBV7-9
d_gene: -
abundance: -
j_gene: TRBJ1-3

CDR3aa: CASSVEGLRKQGMNTEAFF
CDR3nt: TGTGCCAGCAGCGTAGAAGGCTTGAGAAAGCAGGGAATGAACACTGAAGCTTTCTTT
v_gene: TRBV9
d_gene: -
abundance: few
j_gene: TRBJ1-1

CDR3aa: CASSISGGPNSPLHF
CDR3nt: TGTGCCAGCAGTATATCAGGGGGCCCTAATTCACCCCTCCACTTT
v_gene: TRBV2
d_gene: TRBD1
abundance: -
j_gene: TRBJ1-6

CDR3aa: CASSSQGPNSPLHF
CDR3nt: TGTGCCAGCAGTTCACAGGGACCCAATTCACCCCTCCACTTT
v_gene: TRBV2
d_gene: -
abundance: -
j_gene: TRBJ1-6

CDR3aa: CASSRNSGGATDTQYF
CDR3nt: TGTGCCAGCAGCCGAAATAGCGGGGGGGCCACAGATACGCAGTATTTT
v_gene: TRBV4-2
d_gene: TRBD2
abundance: -
j_gene: TRBJ2-3

CDR3aa: CASSSRTTGLGADTQYF
CDR3nt: TGTGCCAGCAGCTCTCGAACTACAGGCCTAGGGGCAGATACGCAGTATTTT
v_gene: TRBV7-2
d_gene: -
abundance: once
j_gene: TRBJ2-3

CDR3aa: CASSLEGLGNSPLHF
CDR3nt: TGTGCCAGCAGCTTAGAGGGTCTCGGCAATTCACCCCTCCACTTT
v_gene: TRBV7-3
d_gene: -
abundance: -
j_gene: TRBJ1-6

CDR3aa: CASTDPRVDYGYTF
CDR3nt: TGTGCCAGCACTGACCCCAGGGTCGACTATGGCTACACCTTC
v_gene: TRBV6-1
d_gene: -
abundance: -
j_gene: TRBJ1-2

CDR3aa: CASSLDRLETQYF
CDR3nt: TGCGCCAGCAGCCTTGACAGGCTAGAGACCCAGTACTTC
v_gene: TRBV5-1
d_gene: -
abundance: -
j_gene: TRBJ2-5

CDR3aa: CASSPLSGTGYEQYF
CDR3nt: TGCGCCAGCAGCCCTTTATCCGGGACAGGCTACGAGCAGTACTTC
v_gene: TRBV5-1
d_gene: TRBD1
abundance: -
j_gene: TRBJ2-7

CDR3aa: CASSFEGVNEQFF
CDR3nt: TGTGCCAGCAGCTTCGAGGGGGTCAATGAGCAGTTCTTC
v_gene: TRBV5-4
d_gene: -
abundance: -
j_gene: TRBJ2-1

CDR3aa: CAWNRVSPLHF
CDR3nt: TGTGCCTGGAACAGGGTTTCACCCCTCCACTTT
v_gene: TRBV30
d_gene: -
abundance: few
j_gene: TRBJ1-6

CDR3aa: CASSASGTSPHEQFF
CDR3nt: TGCGCCAGCAGTGCGAGTGGGACTAGTCCACATGAGCAGTTCTTC
v_gene: TRBV10-2
d_gene: TRBD2
abundance: few
j_gene: TRBJ2-1

CDR3aa: CASKLGTSGYTGELFF
CDR3nt: TGTGCCAGTAAACTCGGGACTAGCGGATACACCGGGGAGCTGTTTTTT
v_gene: TRBV27
d_gene: TRBD2
abundance: -
j_gene: TRBJ2-2